Listed below are T cell receptor beta chains from one sample, sequenced in a study of identical twins. TCRdb reanalysed the 5' RACE reads using MiXCR and keeps one entry per CDR3 protein. The table lists about 520,000 distinct CDR3 sequences, roughly 21% of them singletons. These data were also reused for a study on T cells expressing NK-cell markers.

Sequences were obtained from CD4+ T cells sorted from blood. These receptors all stem from a woman aged 18-35 years in good health. Both conserved end residues are part of each CDR3. The size entry is marked missing in some rows and otherwise reads once, few, many or a size class.

many	TRBV3-1	CASSRSRHRPAYEQYF
few	TRBV20-1	CSASGGGLYNEQFF
few	TRBV20-1	CSAGMTKGEAFF
.	TRBV6-2/TRBV6-3	CASSSRTSASEQFF
.	TRBV13	CASSLRTSGVGTQYF
.	TRBV6-1	CASSETGTGELFF
.	TRBV20-1	CSASWAANQPQHF
few	TRBV20-1	CSANRGGQETQYF
few	TRBV6-5	CASSYYRGSGYTF
many	TRBV6-1	CASSEIKGSTDTQYF
few	TRBV20-1	CSARDPQRGAETQYF
many	TRBV20-1	CSARVESGDEQYF
.	TRBV3-1	CASSQDPWLNGYTF
few	TRBV20-1	CSASRGANTEAFF
.	TRBV20-1	CSARVLGPRSYNEQFF
few	TRBV5-1	CASSPSPSGSGGETQYF
few	TRBV10-3	CAIRVTGDTEAFF
few	TRBV19	CASNRGLTATEAFF
few	TRBV12-3/TRBV12-4	CASSPGQGIDEQFF
few	TRBV15	CATSKVLGAEAFF
many	TRBV5-1	CASSGAGHEQETQYF
.	TRBV12-5	CASGLGTVYEQYF
.	TRBV20-1	CSARVGGTYEQYF
.	TRBV15	CATSKGSEGNTIYF
few	TRBV6-6	CASGGRGKNIQYF
.	TRBV12-5	CASGPSGAWNEQFF
.	TRBV19	CASSIPGGSYEQYF
few	TRBV5-1	CASSFVQGTGELFF
few	TRBV25-1	CASSESGGDYGYTF
.	TRBV20-1	CSALLHPATGELFF
few	TRBV5-1	CASSLDRGFGGYTF
.	TRBV4-2	CASSQDMTGDEKLFF
few	TRBV9	CASSVGAGTLFF
.	TRBV29-1	CSGRGAANTGELFF